What follows describes a single T cell receptor beta chain. This sample is drawn from a study of blood T cell repertoires in COVID-19. The overall study: COVID-19 samples, acute and convalescent, were from the United States, Italy and Spain.

The method was immunoSEQ multiplex PCR; TCRdb's version includes in-frame clones alone and lacks a portion of them. The sample lists under 150,000 clones, less than 85% occurring once. With V trimmed by 0 bases and J by 5 bases, 0 bases remained unmatched. There are 14 residues in the CDR3. Germline V gives CDR1 SGHNT, CDR2 YYREEE (reference sequence). The clonotype was recovered from a woman older than 75 with acute or convalescent COVID-19. The chain combines TRBV5-4 with TRBJ2-2, with 8 bases matching TRBD1. Sequenced input: peripheral blood. The CDR3 sequence is CASSLGTGTGELFF. DNA of the CDR3: TGTGCCAGCAGCTTGGGGACAGGGACCGGGGAGCTGTTTTTT. Full variable domain (rest looked up from reference TRBV5-4 and TRBJ2-2): ETGVTQSPTHLIKTRGQQVTLRCSSQSGHNTVSWYQQALGQGPQFIFQYYREEENGRGNFPPRFSGLQFPNYSSELNVNALELDDSALYLCASSLGTGTGELFFGEGSRLTVL.